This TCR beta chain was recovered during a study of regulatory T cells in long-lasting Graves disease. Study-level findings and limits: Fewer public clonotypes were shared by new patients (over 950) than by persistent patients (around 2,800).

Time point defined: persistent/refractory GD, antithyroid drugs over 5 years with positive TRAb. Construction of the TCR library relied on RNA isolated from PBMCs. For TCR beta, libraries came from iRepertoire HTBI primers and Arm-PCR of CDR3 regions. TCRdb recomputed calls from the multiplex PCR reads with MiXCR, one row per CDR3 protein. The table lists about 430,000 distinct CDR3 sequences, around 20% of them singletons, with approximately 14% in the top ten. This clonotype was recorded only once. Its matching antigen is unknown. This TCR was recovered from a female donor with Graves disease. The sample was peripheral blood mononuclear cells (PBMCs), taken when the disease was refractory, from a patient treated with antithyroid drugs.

The CDR3 bases are TGTGCCAGCAGCCTTAGCGGGAGGTCGGATACGCAGTATTTT. Amino acids: CASSLSGRSDTQYF. This chain uses TRBV4-2 with TRBJ2-3, with 10 bases that match TRBD2. After removal of 4 bases from V and 6 bases from J, the junction contained 4 bases not matched to a gene. In germline, CDR1 is LGHNA, CDR2 YNFKEQ. CDR3 size: 14 residues.